This T cell receptor (beta chain) was recorded in a study of blood T cell repertoires in COVID-19. In the study overall: Sources were T cells, B-cell-depleted T cells, or PBMCs; the material itself was cDNA or gDNA.

Study members were between 18 and 89 years old and lived in 20 to 25 US regions. Assignment of participants to cohorts was predicated upon participant-reported clinical history. Donors of Cohort 3 who recovered were those that had two negative PCRs, clearance, or symptom resolution. Germline-derived CDR1 and CDR2 are SNHLY and FYNNEI. Trimming stripped 4 bases from V and 2 bases from J, with 8 bases between. The CDR3 length is 13 residues. Sequencing was performed with immunoSEQ multiplex PCR; in TCRdb, only in-frame clones are kept and a portion is missing. The table includes some 530,000 clones, 88% detected once.

The receptor was isolated from a woman in her sixties who had recovered from COVID-19. The gene calls are TRBV2 and TRBJ2-5, with no clear D. The source material was PBMCs or T cells enriched from blood (not recorded which). The CDR3 DNA reads TGTGCCAGCAGTGTCAGTCTTCAAGAGACCCAGTACTTC. It specifies CASSVSLQETQYF.